This TCR beta chain was obtained from a study of blood T cell repertoires in COVID-19. Study background: Samples representing acute and convalescent COVID-19 were sourced from the United States, Italy and Spain. From T cells, B-cell-depleted T cells, or PBMCs came the material, which was cDNA or gDNA.

Germline loops: CDR1 SGHRS, CDR2 YFSETQ. CDR3 length: 13 residues. Trimming at V came to 4 bases and at J to 4 bases, leaving 4 bases not matched to a gene. As handled by the study authors: From reference gene primer amplification, estimates of nucleated cell counts were derived. Some clones are missing from TCRdb's copy, which holds only in-frame ones; the method was immunoSEQ multiplex PCR. V and J calls plus clone size are reproduced from that table; the DNA served to infer D and trimming. The sample contains 150,000 or so clones, around 87% of which appear only once. The material sequenced was peripheral blood. The gene calls are TRBV5-1 and TRBJ1-1; 7 bases are shared with TRBD1. The receptor's source is a man older than 75 with acute or convalescent COVID-19. The CDR3 DNA follows: TGCGCCAGCAGCCCCTCAGGGGGCACTGAAGCTTTCTTT. As protein: CASSPSGGTEAFF. The whole variable domain, remainder taken from reference TRBV5-1 and TRBJ1-1, is KAGVTQTPRYLIKTRGQQVTLSCSPISGHRSVSWYQQTPGQGLQFLFEYFSETQRNKGNFPGRFSGRQFSNSRSEMNVSTLELGDSALYLCASSPSGGTEAFFGQGTRLTVV.